The sample holds a few counts of the clone carrying this T cell receptor beta chain. In the original processing: A per-sample median of approximately 100,000 TCRs was observed, with a range of roughly 20,000 to 690,600. TCRdb analysed the RACE reads with MiXCR anew, one entry per CDR3 protein. The V and J calls follow TCRdb's processing rather than the paper's. In the table there are approximately 90,000 distinct CDR3 sequences, approximately 10% of which are singletons. These data originate in a study of human T cells and chemical hapten exposure. The wider study: Women made up most patients, who had alopecia areata, totalis or universalis.

Time point noted: patch test 2, 6 weeks after DPC sensitization. Treatment here: therapeutic diphenylcyclopropenone sensitization with weekly scalp DPC. The TCR was taken from a middle-aged man with alopecia areata. Some clones in this sample may be carry-over from other donors' samples. This specimen consisted of whole blood, obtained in connection with sensitization to the hapten diphenylcyclopropenone (DPC).

DNA for the CDR3: TGTGCCAGCAGTGAGGCAGGGCATCAGCCCCAGCATTTT. Translation gives CASSEAGHQPQHF. The chain recombines TRBV6-1 with TRBJ1-5; tentatively, D is TRBD1 (5 bases). V was trimmed by 3 bases and J by 5 bases, leaving 8 bases between them. Germline V lookup: CDR1 MNHNS, CDR2 SASEGT. This CDR3 comprises 13 residues.